The source of this T cell receptor (beta chain) is a study of cytomegalovirus exposure and HLA in healthy donors. Study observations and caveats: Per published reports, the classifier diagnosed cytomegalovirus status with high specificity and sensitivity. It was approximately 150 TCR beta chains that were listed as cytomegalovirus-associated.

Note on this clone: Its matching antigen is unknown.

Repertoires were generated with immunoSEQ multiplex PCR, while TCRdb's copy carries only in-frame clones and drops some. The sample has roughly 90,000 clones, under 95% seen once; the top ten hold around 1.1%. Sequenced material: PBMCs. This receptor was obtained from a woman in her thirties in good health and CMV-seropositive.

CDR3 region: CATGGPKDTDTQYF. DNA for the CDR3: TGTGCCACGGGGGGACCCAAGGACACAGATACGCAGTATTTT. The V call is TRBV28, the J call TRBJ2-3, with 7 bases matching TRBD2. V dropped 10 bases and J dropped 2; count of bases not matched to a gene: 9. Germline V gene lookup returns CDR1 MDHEN and CDR2 SYDVKM. CDR3 length: 14 amino acids.